This T cell receptor (beta chain) was sequenced in a study of blood T cell repertoires in COVID-19. About the study: The United States, Italy and Spain provided the acute and convalescent COVID-19 samples. In each case, the material was cDNA or gDNA derived from T cells, B-cell-depleted T cells, or PBMCs.

Living in under 30 US areas, the participants were between roughly 18 and 95 years of age. Assignment of participants to cohorts was predicated upon participant-reported clinical history. CDR1 is SGHVS and CDR2 is FNYEAQ in the germline V gene. V lost 3 bases to trimming and J lost 2 bases; unmatched junction nucleotides: 7. CDR3 length equals 15 residues. Profiling relied on immunoSEQ multiplex PCR, and the TCRdb table lists in-frame clones only, not all of them. The sample lists approximately 240,000 clones; 75% to 90% were seen once. This chain links TRBV7-6 with TRBJ2-7; 7 bases are shared with TRBD2. Material: PBMCs or T cells enriched from blood (not recorded which). This clonotype was obtained from a woman between 18 and 29 years old in a cohort exposed to, infected with or recovered from COVID-19 (not recorded which). The CDR3 spells CASSLRGSLAYEQYF. DNA of the CDR3: TGTGCCAGCAGCTTGCGGGGGAGTCTGGCCTACGAGCAGTACTTC.